The clone carrying this T cell receptor beta chain was found many times. Its antigen is currently unknown. The V end was cut by 4 bases, the J end by 4 bases, with 11 bases between. The CDR3 runs 13 residues. The germline gives CDR1 MNHNS, CDR2 SASEGT. The data belong to a study of identical twins. Study-level points and caveats: Models predicted less out-of-frame TCR alpha sharing in monozygotic twins than was found. Twins shared out-of-frame alpha sequences with excess low generation probability. Part of the zero-insertion signal could reflect confounding by invariant MAIT and iNKT cells.

TCRdb fed the 5' RACE reads into MiXCR, producing one record per CDR3 protein. The sample has 260,000 or so distinct CDR3 sequences, approximately 7.8% seen once. These data also formed part of another study, on yellow fever vaccine responses in identical twins. According to that study: Reportedly, twins' vaccine T cell responses looked partly convergent and partly personalized.

This chain connects TRBV6-1 to TRBJ2-7; possible D gene TRBD2, 6 bases. The sequenced material came from CD8+ T cells sorted from blood. The TCR comes from a woman aged 18-29 years in good health. CDR3 in DNA: TGTGCCAGCAGTGTCCGGGACTCTTACGAGCAGTACTTC. Amino acids: CASSVRDSYEQYF.